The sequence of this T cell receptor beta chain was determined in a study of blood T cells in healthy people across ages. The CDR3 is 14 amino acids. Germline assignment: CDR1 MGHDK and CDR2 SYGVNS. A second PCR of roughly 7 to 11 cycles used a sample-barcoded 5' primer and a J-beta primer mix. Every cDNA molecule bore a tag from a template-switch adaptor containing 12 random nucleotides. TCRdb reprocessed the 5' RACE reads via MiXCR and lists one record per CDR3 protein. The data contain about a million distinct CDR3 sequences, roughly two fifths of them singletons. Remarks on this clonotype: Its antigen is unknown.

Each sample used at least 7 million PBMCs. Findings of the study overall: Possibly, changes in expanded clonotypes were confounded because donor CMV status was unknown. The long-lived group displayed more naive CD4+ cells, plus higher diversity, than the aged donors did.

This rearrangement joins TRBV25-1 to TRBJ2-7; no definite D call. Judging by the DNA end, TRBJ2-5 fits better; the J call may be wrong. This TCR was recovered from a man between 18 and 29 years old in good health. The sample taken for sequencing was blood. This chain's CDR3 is CASSDILGGETQYF. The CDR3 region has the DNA TGTGCCAGCAGTGATATCCTAGGTGGAGAGACCCAGTACTTC.